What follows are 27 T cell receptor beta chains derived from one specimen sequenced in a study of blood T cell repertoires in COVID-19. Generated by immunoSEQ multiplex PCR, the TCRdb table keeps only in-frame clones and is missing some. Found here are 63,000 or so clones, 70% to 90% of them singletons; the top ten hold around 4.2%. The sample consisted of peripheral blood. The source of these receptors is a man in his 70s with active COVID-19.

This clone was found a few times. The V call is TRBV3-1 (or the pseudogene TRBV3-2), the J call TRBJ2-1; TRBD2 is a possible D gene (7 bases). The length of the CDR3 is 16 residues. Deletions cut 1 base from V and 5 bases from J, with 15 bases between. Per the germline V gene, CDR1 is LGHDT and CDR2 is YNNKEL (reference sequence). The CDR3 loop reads CASSQGGASGNNEQFF. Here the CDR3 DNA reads TGTGCCAGCAGCCAAGGGGGGGCTAGCGGTAACAATGAGCAGTTCTTC.

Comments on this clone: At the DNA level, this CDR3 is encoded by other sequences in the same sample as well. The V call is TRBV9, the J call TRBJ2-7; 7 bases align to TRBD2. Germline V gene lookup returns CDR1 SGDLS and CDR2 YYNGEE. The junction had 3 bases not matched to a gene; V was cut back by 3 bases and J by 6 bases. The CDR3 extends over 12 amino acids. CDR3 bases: TGTGCCAGCAGCGGACCGGGGGGCGAGCAGTACTTC. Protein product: CASSGPGGEQYF.

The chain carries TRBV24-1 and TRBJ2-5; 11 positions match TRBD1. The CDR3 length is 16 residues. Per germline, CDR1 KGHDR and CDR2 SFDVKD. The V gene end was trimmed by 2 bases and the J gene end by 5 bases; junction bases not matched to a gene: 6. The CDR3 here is CATSDSGTGGVETQYF. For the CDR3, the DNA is TGTGCCACCAGTGATTCAGGGACAGGGGGAGTGGAGACCCAGTACTTC.

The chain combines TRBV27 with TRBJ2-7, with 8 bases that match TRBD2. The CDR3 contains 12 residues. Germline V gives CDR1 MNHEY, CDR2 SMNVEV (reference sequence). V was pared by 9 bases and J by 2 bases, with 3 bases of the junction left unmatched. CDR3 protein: CASTSGTYEQYF. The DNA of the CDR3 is TGTGCCAGTACTAGCGGAACCTACGAGCAGTACTTC.

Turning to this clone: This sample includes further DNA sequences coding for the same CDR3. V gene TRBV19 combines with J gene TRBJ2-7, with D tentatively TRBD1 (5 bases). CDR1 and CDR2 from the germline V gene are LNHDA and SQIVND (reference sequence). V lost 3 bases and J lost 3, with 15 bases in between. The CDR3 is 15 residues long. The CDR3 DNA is TGTGCCAGTAGTATCTACCAGGGCGAAAACTACGAGCAGTACTTC. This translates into CASSIYQGENYEQYF.

The CDR3 is CASSQVGAGRGQETQYF. The CDR3 DNA reads as TGCGCCAGCAGCCAAGTGGGGGCAGGGAGGGGCCAAGAGACCCAGTACTTC. The chain has TRBV4-3 and TRBJ2-5; TRBD2 might be the D (7 bases). Trimming stripped 1 base from V and 1 base from J, with 16 bases between. The CDR3 consists of 17 residues. Germline CDR1 is LGHNA and CDR2 is YSLEER.

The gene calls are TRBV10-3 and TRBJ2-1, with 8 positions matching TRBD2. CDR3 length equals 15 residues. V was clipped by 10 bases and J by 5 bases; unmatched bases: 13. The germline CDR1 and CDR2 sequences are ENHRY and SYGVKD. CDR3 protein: CATRGGLAANNEQFF. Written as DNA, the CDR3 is TGTGCCACCCGGGGGGGCCTAGCGGCAAACAATGAGCAGTTCTTC.

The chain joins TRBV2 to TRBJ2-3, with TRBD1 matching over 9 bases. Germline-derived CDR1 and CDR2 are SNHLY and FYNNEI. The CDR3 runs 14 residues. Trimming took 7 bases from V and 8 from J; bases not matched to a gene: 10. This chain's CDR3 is CASTTGGGSGTQYF. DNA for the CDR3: TGTGCCAGCACGACAGGGGGGGGTTCGGGTACGCAGTATTTT.

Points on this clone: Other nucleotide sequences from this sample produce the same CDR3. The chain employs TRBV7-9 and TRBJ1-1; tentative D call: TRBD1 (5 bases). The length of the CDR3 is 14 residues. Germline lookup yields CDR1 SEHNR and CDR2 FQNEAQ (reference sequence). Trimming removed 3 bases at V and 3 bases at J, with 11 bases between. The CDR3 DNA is TGTGCCAGCAGCTTGGGGCAGGGTGACACTGAAGCTTTCTTT. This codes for CASSLGQGDTEAFF.

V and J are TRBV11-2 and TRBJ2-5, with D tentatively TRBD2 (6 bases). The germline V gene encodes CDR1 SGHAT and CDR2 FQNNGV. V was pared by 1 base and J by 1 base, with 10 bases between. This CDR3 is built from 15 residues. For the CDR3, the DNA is TGTGCCAGCAGCTTAGCGGGAGTCCTCCAAGAGACCCAGTACTTC. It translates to CASSLAGVLQETQYF. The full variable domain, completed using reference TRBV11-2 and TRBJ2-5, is EAGVAQSPRYKIIEKRQSVAFWCNPISGHATLYWYQQILGQGPKLLIQFQNNGVVDDSQLPKDRFSAERLKGVDSTLKIQPAKLEDSAVYLCASSLAGVLQETQYFGPGTRLLVL.

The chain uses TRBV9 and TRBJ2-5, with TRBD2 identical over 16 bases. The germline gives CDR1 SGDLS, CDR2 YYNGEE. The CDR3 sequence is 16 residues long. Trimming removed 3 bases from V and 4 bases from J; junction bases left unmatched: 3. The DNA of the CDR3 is TGTGCCAGCAGCGGAGGGACTAGCGGGGGGGGAGAGACCCAGTACTTC. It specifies CASSGGTSGGGETQYF.

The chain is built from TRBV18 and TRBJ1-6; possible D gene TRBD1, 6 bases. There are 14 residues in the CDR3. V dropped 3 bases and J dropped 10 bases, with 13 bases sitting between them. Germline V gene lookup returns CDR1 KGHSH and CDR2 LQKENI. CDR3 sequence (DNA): TGTGCCAGCTCACCGGGGGCGCCGGGGTCACCCCTCCACTTT. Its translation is CASSPGAPGSPLHF.

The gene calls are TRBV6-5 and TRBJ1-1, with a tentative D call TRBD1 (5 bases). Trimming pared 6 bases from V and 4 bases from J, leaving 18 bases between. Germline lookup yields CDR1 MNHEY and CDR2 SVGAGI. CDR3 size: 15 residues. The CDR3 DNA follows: TGTGCCAGCAGCCACACCGGACAAATTGGCACTGAAGCTTTCTTT. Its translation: CASSHTGQIGTEAFF.

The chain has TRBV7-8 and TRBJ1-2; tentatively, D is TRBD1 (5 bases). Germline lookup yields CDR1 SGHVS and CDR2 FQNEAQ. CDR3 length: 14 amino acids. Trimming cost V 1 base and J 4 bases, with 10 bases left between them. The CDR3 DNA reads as TGTGCCAGCAGCTTAGGCCCGGGGGGCTATGGCTACACCTTC. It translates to CASSLGPGGYGYTF.

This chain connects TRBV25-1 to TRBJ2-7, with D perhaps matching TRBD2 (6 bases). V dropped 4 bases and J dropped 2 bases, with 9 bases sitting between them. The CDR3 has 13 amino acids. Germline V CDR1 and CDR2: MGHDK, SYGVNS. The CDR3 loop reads CASSGGVPYEQYF. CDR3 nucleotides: TGTGCCAGCAGTGGGGGGGTCCCCTACGAGCAGTACTTC.

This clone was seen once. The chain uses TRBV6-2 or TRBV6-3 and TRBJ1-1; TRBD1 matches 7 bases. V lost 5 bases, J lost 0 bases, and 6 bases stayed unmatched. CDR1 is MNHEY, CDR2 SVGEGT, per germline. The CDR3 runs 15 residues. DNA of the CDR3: TGTGCCAGCAGTCGACAGGGACCAATGAACACTGAAGCTTTCTTT. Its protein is CASSRQGPMNTEAFF.

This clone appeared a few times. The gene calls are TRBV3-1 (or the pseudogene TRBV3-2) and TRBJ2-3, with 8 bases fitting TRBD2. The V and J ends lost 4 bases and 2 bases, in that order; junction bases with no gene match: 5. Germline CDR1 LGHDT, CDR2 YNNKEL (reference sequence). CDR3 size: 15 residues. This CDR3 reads CASSLAGPTTDTQYF. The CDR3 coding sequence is TGTGCCAGCAGCCTAGCGGGGCCCACCACAGATACGCAGTATTTT.

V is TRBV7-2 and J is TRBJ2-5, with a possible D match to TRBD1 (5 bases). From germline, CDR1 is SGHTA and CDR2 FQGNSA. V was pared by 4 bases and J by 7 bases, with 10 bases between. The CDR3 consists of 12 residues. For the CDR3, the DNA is TGTGCCAGCAGCTACAGGCTGGGGACCCAGTACTTC. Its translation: CASSYRLGTQYF.

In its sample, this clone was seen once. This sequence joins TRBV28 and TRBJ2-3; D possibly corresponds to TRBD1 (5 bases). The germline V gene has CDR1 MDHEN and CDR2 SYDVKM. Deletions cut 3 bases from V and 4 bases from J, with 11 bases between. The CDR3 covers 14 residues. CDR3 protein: CASSLGQAPDTQYF. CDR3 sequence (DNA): TGTGCCAGCAGTTTGGGGCAGGCCCCAGATACGCAGTATTTT.

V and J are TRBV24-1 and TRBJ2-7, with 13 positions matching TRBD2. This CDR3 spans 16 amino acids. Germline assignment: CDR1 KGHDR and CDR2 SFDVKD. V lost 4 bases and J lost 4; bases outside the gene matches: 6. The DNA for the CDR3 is TGTGCCACCAGTGACACCGGGACTAGCGGGAATTACGAGCAGTACTTC. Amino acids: CATSDTGTSGNYEQYF.

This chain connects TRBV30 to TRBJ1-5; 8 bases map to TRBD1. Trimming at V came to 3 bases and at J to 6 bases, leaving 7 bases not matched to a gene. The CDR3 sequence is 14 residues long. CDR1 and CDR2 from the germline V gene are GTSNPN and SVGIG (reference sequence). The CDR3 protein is CAWSQTGGGQPQHF. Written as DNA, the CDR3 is TGTGCCTGGAGCCAAACAGGGGGTGGTCAGCCCCAGCATTTT.

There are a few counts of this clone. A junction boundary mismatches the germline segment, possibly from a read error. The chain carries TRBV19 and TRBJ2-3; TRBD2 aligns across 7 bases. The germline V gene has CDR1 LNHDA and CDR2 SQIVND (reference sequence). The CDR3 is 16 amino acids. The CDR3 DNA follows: TGTGCCAGTAGTATATTTCCCGGCGGGAGCATAGATACGCAGTATTTT. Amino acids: CASSIFPGGSIDTQYF.

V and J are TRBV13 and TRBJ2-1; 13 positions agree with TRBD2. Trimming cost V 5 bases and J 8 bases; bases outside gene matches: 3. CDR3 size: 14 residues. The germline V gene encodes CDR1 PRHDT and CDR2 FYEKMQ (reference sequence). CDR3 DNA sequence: TGTGCCAGCAGCCCTGGGACTAGCGGGGATGAGCAGTTCTTC. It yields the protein CASSPGTSGDEQFF.

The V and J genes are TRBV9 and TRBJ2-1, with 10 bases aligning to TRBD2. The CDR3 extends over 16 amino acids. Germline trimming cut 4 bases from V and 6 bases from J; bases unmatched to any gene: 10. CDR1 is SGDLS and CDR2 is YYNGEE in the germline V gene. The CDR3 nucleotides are TGTGCCAGCAGCCCGACGCTAGCGGGAGCCCGCAATGAGCAGTTCTTC. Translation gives CASSPTLAGARNEQFF.

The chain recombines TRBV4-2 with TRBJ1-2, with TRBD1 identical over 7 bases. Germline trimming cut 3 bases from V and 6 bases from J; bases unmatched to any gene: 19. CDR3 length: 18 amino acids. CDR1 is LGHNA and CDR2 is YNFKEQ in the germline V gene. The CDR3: CASSHDPGRSVTGDGYTF. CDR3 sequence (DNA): TGTGCCAGCAGCCATGACCCGGGACGATCGGTAACAGGGGATGGCTACACCTTC.

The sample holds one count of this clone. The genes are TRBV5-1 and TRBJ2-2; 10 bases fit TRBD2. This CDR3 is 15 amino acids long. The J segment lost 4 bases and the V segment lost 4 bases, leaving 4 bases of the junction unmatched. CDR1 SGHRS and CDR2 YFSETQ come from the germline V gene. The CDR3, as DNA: TGCGCCAGCAGCCCCATAGCGGGAGGCACCGGGGAGCTGTTTTTT. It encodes CASSPIAGGTGELFF.

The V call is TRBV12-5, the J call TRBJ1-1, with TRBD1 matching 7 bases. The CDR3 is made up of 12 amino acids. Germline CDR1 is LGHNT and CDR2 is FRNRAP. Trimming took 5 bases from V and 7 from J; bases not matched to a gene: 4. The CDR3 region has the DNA TGTGCTAGTGGTGGAGGGGGCGGTGAAGCTTTCTTT. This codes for CASGGGGGEAFF.